This T cell receptor (beta chain) was sequenced during a study of radiotherapy plus CTLA-4 blockade in lung cancer. Study-wide background: Disease control was present in 30% to 40% of patients, and objective responses in about 18%.

Measured with immunoSEQ multiplex PCR; TCRdb has only the in-frame clones, and not every one. The sample includes approximately 78,000 clones, 78% seen only once; the top ten take around 7.1%. CDR3 length: 14 residues. V was pared by 1 base and J by 8 bases, with 5 bases of the junction left unmatched. Germline CDR1 reads SGHTA; CDR2 reads FQGNSA. The clonotype comes from a human donor with non-small cell lung cancer who had a complete response to radiotherapy plus ipilimumab. Specimen: peripheral blood, collected from a patient treated with radiotherapy plus ipilimumab. The genes are TRBV7-2 and TRBJ1-2; 9 nucleotides line up with TRBD1. This CDR3 is CASSLVQGAQGYTF. CDR3 coding DNA: TGTGCCAGCAGCTTAGTACAGGGGGCTCAAGGCTACACCTTC.